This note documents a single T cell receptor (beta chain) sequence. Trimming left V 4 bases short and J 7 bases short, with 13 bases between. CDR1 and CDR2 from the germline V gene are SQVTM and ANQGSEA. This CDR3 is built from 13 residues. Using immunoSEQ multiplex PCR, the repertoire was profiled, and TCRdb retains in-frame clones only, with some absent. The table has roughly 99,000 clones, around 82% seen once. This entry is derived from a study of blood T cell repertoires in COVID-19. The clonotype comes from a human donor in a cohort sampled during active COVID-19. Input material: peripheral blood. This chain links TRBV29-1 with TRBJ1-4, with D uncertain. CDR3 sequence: CSVVSRVGEKLFF. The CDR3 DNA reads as TGCAGCGTTGTTTCGCGGGTCGGTGAAAAACTGTTTTTT.